This T cell receptor beta chain was obtained from a study of cytomegalovirus exposure and HLA in healthy donors. The CDR3 covers 17 residues. With 5 bases removed from V and 5 bases from J, the gap between germline ends came to 24 bases. Germline V gene lookup returns CDR1 SEHNR and CDR2 FQNEAQ (reference sequence). PCR used 60 Vbeta primers and 13 Jbeta primers. The repertoire was sequenced with immunoSEQ multiplex PCR; TCRdb's copy has only in-frame clones and lacks some. This sample has 65,000 or so clones, with 70% to 85% found just once. J is TRBJ1-2 and V is TRBV7-9; no reliable D call. Sequenced: PBMCs. This receptor was identified in a girl aged 5-17 years in good health and CMV-seropositive. The CDR3 nucleotides read TGTGCCAGCAGCCCCCAAGCACCGGGTCTGAATATGTATGGCTACACCTTC. Amino acid sequence: CASSPQAPGLNMYGYTF.